The source of this T cell receptor beta chain is a study of T cell responses to AZD1222 COVID-19 vaccine. Broader study findings: Donors were largely white British and mainly female; clonal diversity was possibly underestimated. Repertoire collection took place solely once the T cell response had peaked.

Worth noting for this clone: The antigen is undetermined.

Produced via immunoSEQ multiplex PCR; TCRdb's table is partial and in-frame only. The data hold about 150,000 clones, with just over 85% observed a single time. Per the germline V gene, CDR1 is MNHEY and CDR2 is SVGAGI. The CDR3 has 15 residues. V lost 4 bases, J lost 5 bases, and 17 bases lay in between. This rearrangement joins TRBV6-5 to TRBJ1-1; TRBD1 might be the D (6 bases). The input for sequencing was peripheral blood, taken 28 days after the second AZD1222 dose. The TCR comes from an adult who received the AZD1222 COVID-19 vaccine. The CDR3 DNA reads TGTGCCAGCAGTTCGCGAGGGGGGTCGAAAACTGAAGCTTTCTTT. It is translated as CASSSRGGSKTEAFF.